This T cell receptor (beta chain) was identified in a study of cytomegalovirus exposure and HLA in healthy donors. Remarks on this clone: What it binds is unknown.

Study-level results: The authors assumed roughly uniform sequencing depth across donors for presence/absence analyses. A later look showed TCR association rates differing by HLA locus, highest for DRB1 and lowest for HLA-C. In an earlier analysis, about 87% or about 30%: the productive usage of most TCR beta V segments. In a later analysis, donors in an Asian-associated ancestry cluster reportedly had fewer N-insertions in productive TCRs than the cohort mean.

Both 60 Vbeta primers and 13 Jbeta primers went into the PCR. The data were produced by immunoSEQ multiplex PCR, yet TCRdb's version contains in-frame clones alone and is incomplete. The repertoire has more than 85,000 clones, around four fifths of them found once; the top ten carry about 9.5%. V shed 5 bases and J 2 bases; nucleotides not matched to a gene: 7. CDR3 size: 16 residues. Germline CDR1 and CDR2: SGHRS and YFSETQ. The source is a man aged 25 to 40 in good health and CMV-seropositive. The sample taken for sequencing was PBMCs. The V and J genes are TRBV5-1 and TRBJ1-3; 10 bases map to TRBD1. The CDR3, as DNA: TGCGCCAGCAGTTTACCCGGGACAGGGGCTGGAAACACCATATATTTT. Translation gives CASSLPGTGAGNTIYF.